The next 13 T cell receptor beta chains were all read from a single sample in a study of a mutant IDH1 vaccine in newly diagnosed glioma. Their specific antigens are unknown. Described time point: week 5, during vaccination. Each dose delivered 300 ug of mutant IDH1 20-mer peptide subcutaneously with imiquimod. TCRdb keeps only in-frame clones here, not all; method: immunoSEQ multiplex PCR. Here the sample spans almost 30,000 clones, around 87% being singletons. The source material was peripheral blood mononuclear cells (PBMCs), sampled from a glioma patient whose treatment included an IDH1 peptide vaccine. Receptors were obtained from a woman between 40 and 55 years old with glioma. Some clones in this sample may be carry-over from other donors' samples.

This clone was seen a single time. The chain employs TRBV7-2 and TRBJ2-5, with D unclear. Per germline, CDR1 SGHTA and CDR2 FQGNSA. CDR3 length: 13 amino acids. With 5 bases removed from V and 1 base from J, the gap between germline ends came to 8 bases. CDR3 amino acids: CASSPLSQETQYF. For the CDR3, the DNA is TGTGCCAGCAGCCCCCTTTCCCAAGAGACCCAGTACTTC.

The chain recombines TRBV7-9 with TRBJ1-4; D unresolved. V dropped 7 bases and J dropped 6 bases, with 18 bases sitting between them. The CDR3 runs to 15 residues. Germline loops: CDR1 SEHNR, CDR2 FQNEAQ (reference sequence). The CDR3 bases are TGTGCCAGCACCTTGGACTTTCTCGGGGATGAAAAACTGTTTTTT. Encoded protein: CASTLDFLGDEKLFF.

This chain uses TRBV30 with TRBJ1-2; D not certain. This CDR3 has 10 residues. Trimming took 4 bases from V and 4 from J, leaving 4 bases between them. Germline lookup yields CDR1 GTSNPN and CDR2 SVGIG (reference sequence). Here the CDR3 DNA reads TGTGCCTGGAACGCCTATGGCTACACCTTC. Protein: CAWNAYGYTF.

The CDR3 coding sequence is TGTGCCAGTAGTAGCGGAGATACGCAGTATTTT. Its translation: CASSSGDTQYF. The chain has TRBV19 and TRBJ2-3, with D unclear. V lost 4 bases, J lost 5 bases, and 4 bases lay in between. The CDR3 sequence is 11 residues long. Germline V gene sequence: CDR1 LNHDA, CDR2 SQIVND (reference sequence).

The chain couples TRBV20-1 to TRBJ1-1; unclear D gene. This CDR3 comprises 10 residues. Between the trimmed V and J ends, which lost 6 bases and 6 bases, there was a span of 8 bases. CDR1 is DFQATT, CDR2 SNEGSKA, per germline (reference sequence). The CDR3: CSAWPPEAFF. In nucleotides, the CDR3 is TGCAGTGCCTGGCCGCCTGAAGCTTTCTTT.

The rearrangement links TRBV14 to TRBJ1-3; D not certain. Trimming left V 4 bases short and J 5 bases short, with 3 bases between. CDR1 is SGHDN, CDR2 FVKESK, per germline. The CDR3 runs to 11 residues. CDR3 region: CASSPRNTIYF. DNA of the CDR3: TGTGCCAGCAGCCCCCGAAACACCATATATTTT. The full variable domain, rest sourced from reference TRBV14 and TRBJ1-3, is EAGVTQFPSHSVIEKGQTVTLRCDPISGHDNLYWYRRVMGKEIKFLLHFVKESKQDESGMPNNRFLAERTGGTYSTLKVQPAELEDSGVYFCASSPRNTIYFGEGSWLTVV.

The CDR3 spells CASSPSQGETQYF. CDR3 DNA: TGTGCCAGCAGCCCCAGTCAAGGAGAGACCCAGTACTTC. The chain links TRBV7-9 to TRBJ2-5, with D unresolved. Germline loops: CDR1 SEHNR, CDR2 FQNEAQ (reference sequence). CDR3 size: 13 residues. V was pared by 5 bases and J by 4 bases, with 11 bases between.

The chain carries TRBV7-9 and TRBJ2-3; TRBD2 is a possible D gene (5 bases). From germline, CDR1 is SEHNR and CDR2 FQNEAQ (reference sequence). The V and J ends lost 4 bases and 2 bases respectively, with 13 bases between them. This CDR3 has 15 residues. The CDR3 DNA reads TGTGCCAGCAGCTCTCATATGGGAGCCACAGATACGCAGTATTTT. Its protein product is CASSSHMGATDTQYF.

The rearrangement links TRBV9 to TRBJ1-5, with 9 bases that match TRBD1. The CDR3 extends over 14 amino acids. From germline, CDR1 is SGDLS and CDR2 YYNGEE. V was clipped by 3 bases and J by 5 bases; unmatched bases: 3. The CDR3 loop is CASSARDRDQPQHF. DNA of the CDR3: TGTGCCAGCAGCGCCCGGGACAGGGATCAGCCCCAGCATTTT.

A single count supports this clone. The CDR3 coding sequence is TGTGCCAGCAGCCGGGACTCAAACTCCTACAATGAGCAGTTCTTC. It encodes CASSRDSNSYNEQFF. The gene calls are TRBV6-5 and TRBJ2-1, with a possible D match to TRBD2 (6 bases). This CDR3 is 15 amino acids long. V lost 6 bases, J lost 0 bases, and 12 bases lay in between. From germline, CDR1 is MNHEY and CDR2 SVGAGI.

The CDR3 reads CASSYSGTPYGYTF. CDR3 DNA sequence: TGTGCCAGCAGTTACTCAGGGACCCCCTATGGCTACACCTTC. The V gene is TRBV6-5, the J gene TRBJ1-2; possible D gene TRBD1, 5 bases. The V and J ends lost 0 bases and 4 bases respectively, with 9 bases between them. There are 14 residues in the CDR3. The germline CDR1 and CDR2 sequences are MNHEY and SVGAGI.

This clone was seen a few times. The chain is built from TRBV7-3 and TRBJ2-2, with TRBD2 as a possible D gene (5 bases). The V gene lost 2 bases and the J gene lost 5 bases, with 9 bases spanning the gap. From germline, CDR1 is SGHTA and CDR2 FQGTGA. This CDR3 is 14 amino acids long. Here the CDR3 reads CASSLRRDTGELFF. The CDR3 DNA follows: TGTGCCAGCAGCTTACGCCGGGATACCGGGGAGCTGTTTTTT.

The J gene is TRBJ1-4, the V gene TRBV9, with 7 bases aligning to TRBD1. Germline CDR1 SGDLS, CDR2 YYNGEE. V lost 4 bases and J lost 4; bases outside the gene matches: 7. The CDR3 spans 15 residues. CDR3 bases: TGTGCCAGCAGCCCATGGGACAGTTATAATGAAAAACTGTTTTTT. This sequence encodes CASSPWDSYNEKLFF. The variable domain in full, with the rest retrieved from reference TRBV9 and TRBJ1-4, is DSGVTQTPKHLITATGQRVTLRCSPRSGDLSVYWYQQSLDQGLQFLIQYYNGEERAKGNILERFSAQQFPDLHSELNLSSLELGDSALYFCASSPWDSYNEKLFFGSGTQLSVL.